The clone carrying this T cell receptor beta chain was seen a few times. What it binds is unknown. These data are taken from a study of CD8 T cells in ankylosing spondylitis. Scientists made TCR beta libraries using quantitative 5'-RACE with molecular barcodes. Via MiXCR, TCRdb re-called the 5' RACE reads, giving one row per CDR3 protein. The sample holds around 770,000 distinct CDR3 sequences, around a fifth seen once. The CDR3 sequence is 13 residues long. The J segment lost 7 bases and the V segment lost 3 bases, leaving 3 bases of the junction unmatched. Germline-derived CDR1 and CDR2 are SQVTM and ANQGSEA. The study, taken as a whole, reports: Disease-linked clones reportedly showed significant enrichment in matched ankylosing spondylitis synovial fluid. A CD8+ phenotype characterized the disease-linked clones, which were relatively rare in peripheral blood. A motif of several highly homologous TCR beta variants was seen as apparently characteristic of ankylosing spondylitis blood. Certain motif variants had earlier appeared in reactive arthritis synovial fluid and blood.

The sequenced sample consisted of blood, either unsorted or a sorted T cell fraction (not recorded which). The receptor comes from a male donor with ankylosing spondylitis. The chain couples TRBV29-1 to TRBJ1-2; TRBD1 matches 12 bases. CDR3 protein: CSVDGTGGRGYTF. CDR3 in DNA: TGCAGCGTTGATGGGACAGGGGGCCGTGGCTACACCTTC.